This TCR beta chain was sequenced in a study of blood T cell repertoires in COVID-19. This clone was picked up a small number of times. The table came from immunoSEQ multiplex PCR; TCRdb's copy has only in-frame clones and leaves some out. The sample has about 210,000 clones; roughly 77% are singletons. The V gene's germline CDR1 is MDHEN and CDR2 SYDVKM. V lost 5 bases, J lost 5 bases, and 5 bases stayed unmatched. The CDR3 consists of 13 residues. The study counted Cohort 3 donors as recovered given two negative PCRs, clearance, or symptom resolution. The specimen was PBMCs or T cells enriched from blood (not recorded which). This TCR was sampled from a middle-aged man who had recovered from COVID-19. The chain employs TRBV28 and TRBJ1-1; 7 bases agree with TRBD1. The CDR3 nucleotides are TGTGCCAGCAGTGGGACAGAGGGGACTGAAGCTTTCTTT. This translates into CASSGTEGTEAFF.